This T cell receptor beta chain appears in the sequencing data of a study of OX40 agonist ivuxolimab in advanced cancers. About the full investigation: Ivuxolimab was a fully human IgG2 agonistic monoclonal antibody targeting the costimulatory receptor OX40 (CD134). Patients were allowed to have had prior anti-PD-1, anti-PD-L1 or anti-CTLA-4 therapy, and 30% to 40% of the dose-escalation patients had been treated with checkpoint inhibitors. A male proportion of around 80% and a mean age of roughly 55 years, ranging from 23 to 79, were recorded for the dose-escalation cohort. Of the approximately 53 patients in dose escalation, about 20 had hepatocellular carcinoma, approximately 15 had melanoma, 9 had renal cell carcinoma and 9 had head and neck cancer. Partial responses occurred in three dose-escalation patients: two with cutaneous melanoma and one with hepatocellular carcinoma. The paper describes the monotherapy dose-escalation part (N ≈ 50 patients) of the phase I trial of ivuxolimab. Peripheral TCRbeta sequencing aimed to test whether ivuxolimab altered TCR sequence diversity and caused clonal T-cell expansion. Intravenous ivuxolimab was administered to patients every 2 weeks at six dose levels: 0.01, 0.1, 0.3, 1.5, 3 and 10 mg/kg.

Genomic DNA was extracted from sorted cells for sequencing of the TCRbeta CDR3 region. The immunoSEQ Assay was used for sequencing of TCRbeta CDR3 regions. TCRdb took over this immuneACCESS table, retaining in-frame rearrangements with V and J assigned. Such tables are incomplete; in checked studies, under half of the missing clones stem from an unresolved V gene, and the remainder is unexplained. This sample has fewer than 80,000 clones in its table, and nearly 90% of those were observed once. Of the sample, around 3.6% is held by the ten largest clones. V gives up 1 base and J gives up 4 bases, and the segment between their germline ends measures 6 bases. From its cysteine to its phenylalanine, the CDR3 spans 12 amino acids. Just CDR3 DNA is preserved here, 36 bases in frame from base 1. Via the germline V gene, CDR1 is SQVTM and CDR2 ANQGSEA. The trial excluded patients who had a history of autoimmune disease or were on systemic immunosuppression. In every dose cohort, peripheral blood was drawn for TCR sequencing at baseline, cycle 4 day 1, and cycle 7 day 1. The samples were taken from a phase I, first-in-human, multicenter, open-label dose-escalation trial of ivuxolimab. Adults with locally advanced or metastatic melanoma, renal cell carcinoma, hepatocellular carcinoma or head and neck squamous cell carcinoma were enrolled in the trial. Before TCR sequencing, CD4+ T cells and CD8+ T cells were sorted from peripheral blood as separate populations.

As regards this clone: It has no known antigen specificity. Qualities for individual bases were not recorded, and no much larger clone is one base off.

On the study overall, not on this receptor specifically: Low levels of normalized T-cell clonal expansion were also seen in some patients who did not respond. In the 0.1-3.0 mg/kg groups, partial responders had among the lowest normalized peripheral clonal expansion, particularly in CD8+ T cells. At doses of 0.1 to 3.0 mg/kg, clonal expansion of both CD4+ and CD8+ T cells in blood was seen between baseline and week 6. The antigen specificity of the peripheral T cells that underwent clonal expansion was not determined. On average, CD8+ T cells showed more expanded clones than CD4+ T cells after ivuxolimab.

Sequencing used CD4+ or CD8+ T cells sorted from blood, obtained in a trial of the OX40 agonist ivuxolimab. This TCR derives from an adult with an advanced solid tumor such as melanoma, head and neck, liver or kidney cancer. This chain is built from TRBV29-1 and TRBJ2-3; there is no confident call for the D gene. The CDR3 protein sequence reads: CSVEGVSDTQYF. The DNA sequence reads TGCAGCGTTGAAGGGGTTTCAGATACGCAGTATTTT.